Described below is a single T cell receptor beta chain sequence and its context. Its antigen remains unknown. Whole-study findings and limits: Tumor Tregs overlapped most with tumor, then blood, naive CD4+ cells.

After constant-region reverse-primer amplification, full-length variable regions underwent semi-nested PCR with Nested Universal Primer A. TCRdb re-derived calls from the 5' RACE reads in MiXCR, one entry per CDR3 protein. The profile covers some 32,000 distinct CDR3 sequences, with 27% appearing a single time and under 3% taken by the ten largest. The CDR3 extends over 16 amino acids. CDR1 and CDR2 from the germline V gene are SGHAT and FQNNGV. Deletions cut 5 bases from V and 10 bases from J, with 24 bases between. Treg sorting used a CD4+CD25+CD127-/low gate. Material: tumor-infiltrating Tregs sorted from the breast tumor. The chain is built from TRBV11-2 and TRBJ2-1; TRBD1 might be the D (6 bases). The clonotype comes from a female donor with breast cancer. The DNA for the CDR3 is TGTGCCAGCAGCCCCTACTTAAGCGCAGGGCAGGGGGAGCAGTTCTTC. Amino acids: CASSPYLSAGQGEQFF.